The 15 T cell receptor beta chains given below trace back to one sample, sequenced in a study of T cell repertoires in cytomegalovirus infection. Their cognate antigens are unknown. TCRdb used MiXCR to reprocess the reads, holding one entry per CDR3 protein. The sample contains a few hundred thousand distinct CDR3 sequences, approximately 35% of which appear only once. The sequencing used cultured PBMCs, collected from culture after CMV antigen stimulation. The receptors were sampled from a human donor in good health (CMV status not recorded). Some clones in this sample may be carry-over from other donors' samples.

This clonotype was counted a few times. This chain joins TRBV5-6 and TRBJ1-1; TRBD1 might be the D (5 bases). V lost 3 bases to trimming and J lost 11 bases, with 17 bases between them. This CDR3 contains 13 residues. In germline, CDR1 is SGHDT, CDR2 YYEEEE. CDR3 residues: CASSSHGTTLAFF. The CDR3 bases are TGTGCCAGCAGCTCCCATGGGACCACGCTGGCTTTCTTT.

This clonotype was seen more than once but under ten times. The chain joins TRBV27 to TRBJ2-7, with 9 bases matching TRBD1. Germline V gene lookup returns CDR1 MNHEY and CDR2 SMNVEV (reference sequence). V was pared by 6 bases and J by 0 bases, with 9 bases of the junction left unmatched. This CDR3 is 16 amino acids long. The CDR3 coding sequence is TGTGCCAGCAGCCTATCAGGGACAGGGATCTCCTACGAGCAGTACTTC. It yields the protein CASSLSGTGISYEQYF.

There are a few counts of this clonotype. The chain uses TRBV5-8 and TRBJ2-1; D is possibly TRBD1 (5 bases). V was clipped by 0 bases and J by 6 bases, with 7 bases between them. Germline-derived CDR1 and CDR2 are SGHTS and YDEGEE. There are 13 residues in the CDR3. The CDR3, as DNA: TGTGCCAGCAGCTTGGGACAGAGCAATGAGCAGTTCTTC. Amino acid sequence: CASSLGQSNEQFF.

CDR3 amino acids: CASSLQFGGRGGVQETQYF. The CDR3 coding sequence is TGTGCCAGCAGCCTACAATTTGGGGGACGGGGCGGCGTCCAAGAGACCCAGTACTTC. V and J are TRBV7-6 and TRBJ2-5; perhaps D is TRBD1 or TRBD2 (5 bases each). The CDR3 extends over 19 amino acids. CDR1 SGHVS and CDR2 FNYEAQ come from the germline V gene. V was cut by 5 bases and J by 1 base, with 26 bases left in between. The full variable domain, in which reference TRBV7-6 and TRBJ2-5 provide the parts outside the CDR3, is GAGVSQSPRYKVTKRGQDVALRCDPISGHVSLYWYRQALGQGPEFLTYFNYEAQQDKSGLPNDRFSAERPEGSISTLTIQRTEQRDSAMYRCASSLQFGGRGGVQETQYFGPGTRLLVL.

The rearrangement links TRBV19 to TRBJ1-1; D remains ambiguous. V was clipped by 3 bases and J by 0 bases, with 8 bases between them. The CDR3 has 14 residues. Germline V gives CDR1 LNHDA, CDR2 SQIVND (reference sequence). For the CDR3, the DNA is TGTGCCAGTAGTATCAGGACCTTGAACACTGAAGCTTTCTTT. Its translation: CASSIRTLNTEAFF.

This clonotype was counted only a few times. The chain couples TRBV12-3 or TRBV12-4 to TRBJ2-7; 7 bases line up with TRBD1. With V trimmed by 6 bases and J by 6 bases, 5 bases remained unmatched. CDR3 length equals 12 residues. The CDR3 here is CASSQGTAEQYF. The CDR3 bases are TGTGCCAGCAGCCAGGGGACAGCCGAGCAGTACTTC.

This clonotype was seen a handful of times. This chain links TRBV28 with TRBJ1-5; a possible D gene is TRBD1 (5 bases). V lost 4 bases, J lost 4 bases, and 14 bases lay in between. Per germline, CDR1 MDHEN and CDR2 SYDVKM. CDR3 length: 15 residues. The CDR3 DNA sequence: TGTGCCAGCAGTTCCAGGGTTTTTGGGAATCAGCCCCAGCATTTT. Translating it yields CASSSRVFGNQPQHF. Using reference TRBV28 and TRBJ1-5 for the parts outside the CDR3, the full variable domain is DVKVTQSSRYLVKRTGEKVFLECVQDMDHENMFWYRQDPGLGLRLIYFSYDVKMKEKGDIPEGYSVSREKKERFSLILESASTNQTSMYLCASSSRVFGNQPQHFGDGTRLSIL.

The CDR3 DNA is TGTGCCAGCAGCTCCTTGGGTAGCGGCCCGTTCTTC. It encodes CASSSLGSGPFF. The chain combines TRBV12-3 or TRBV12-4 with TRBJ2-1; D is perhaps TRBD2 (6 bases). The CDR3 contains 12 residues. V dropped 6 bases and J dropped 15 bases, with 18 bases sitting between them.

The sample holds a few counts of this clonotype. The V gene is TRBV11-2, the J gene TRBJ2-1; TRBD2 matches 9 bases. The CDR3 is made up of 16 amino acids. Germline CDR1 SGHAT, CDR2 FQNNGV. Losses at the gene ends were 0 bases for V and 5 bases for J; bases not matched to a gene: 5. The CDR3 nucleotides read TGTGCCAGCAGCTTAGAGGCTAGCGGGGTAAACAATGAGCAGTTCTTC. Protein product: CASSLEASGVNNEQFF.

The chain links TRBV7-2 to TRBJ1-1; D is uncertain. In germline, CDR1 is SGHTA, CDR2 FQGNSA. This CDR3 spans 15 amino acids. V lost 7 bases and J 1 base, leaving 16 bases between the germline ends. CDR3 nucleotide sequence: TGTGCCAGCACTCCCTTCATGGCGGGGAACACTGAAGCTTTCTTT. Translating gives CASTPFMAGNTEAFF.

This clonotype turned up a few times. The V gene is TRBV20-1, the J gene TRBJ2-1; unclear D gene. The CDR3 contains 18 residues. Germline CDR1 DFQATT, CDR2 SNEGSKA (reference sequence). V dropped 5 bases and J dropped 0 bases, with 23 bases sitting between them. The chain's CDR3 is CSAAPAPSLISSYNEQFF. For the CDR3, the DNA is TGCAGTGCTGCCCCGGCCCCCAGCCTCATTAGCTCCTACAATGAGCAGTTCTTC.

This clonotype was seen more than once but under ten times. The chain uses TRBV25-1 and TRBJ2-3; D may be TRBD1 (6 bases). Trimming shortened V by 7 bases and J by 4 bases, and 15 bases separated the two germline ends. The CDR3 totals 14 residues. Germline V lookup: CDR1 MGHDK, CDR2 SYGVNS. This CDR3 is CASTLWGQADTQYF. The CDR3, as DNA: TGTGCCAGCACCCTTTGGGGGCAGGCAGATACGCAGTATTTT.

Only a few counts were recorded for this clonotype. The chain links TRBV5-4 to TRBJ2-7; the match to TRBD1 covers 10 bases. The germline gives CDR1 SGHNT, CDR2 YYREEE (reference sequence). V trimming: 6 bases; J trimming: 2 bases; junction bases outside the gene matches: 8. This CDR3 has 15 amino acids. CDR3 sequence reads: CASKTGGPTAYEQYF. DNA for the CDR3: TGTGCCAGCAAGACAGGGGGCCCCACCGCCTACGAGCAGTACTTC.

The chain uses TRBV6-2 or TRBV6-3 and TRBJ2-7; D may be TRBD2 (5 bases). Trimming left V 0 bases short and J 3 bases short, with 12 bases between. CDR3 length equals 15 residues. Germline V lookup: CDR1 MNHEY, CDR2 SVGEGT. This CDR3 is CASSYSERNHYEQYF. The CDR3 DNA reads as TGTGCCAGCAGTTACTCAGAGCGGAACCACTACGAGCAGTACTTC.

This rearrangement joins TRBV20-1 to TRBJ2-1; TRBD2 aligns across 9 bases. J was trimmed by 3 bases and V by 3 bases; bases with no gene match: 6. Germline lookup yields CDR1 DFQATT and CDR2 SNEGSKA (reference sequence). CDR3 length: 15 residues. CDR3 protein: CSASPFSGSYNEQFF. CDR3 nucleotide sequence: TGCAGTGCTAGCCCTTTTAGCGGGAGCTACAATGAGCAGTTCTTC.